This is a list of T cell receptor beta chains from one sample in a study of human T cells and chemical hapten exposure. TCRdb analysed the RACE reads with MiXCR anew, one entry per CDR3 protein. Of 100,000 or so distinct CDR3 sequences detected, 30% to 35% appear once; the ten largest clones hold roughly 2.6%. The sequencing used whole blood, collected in connection with sensitization to the hapten diphenylcyclopropenone (DPC). The receptors shown here come from a man aged 40-50 years with alopecia areata. Some clones in this sample may be carry-over from other donors' samples. The CDR3 runs from the conserved cysteine through the conserved F or W. Each record gives: V gene, D gene, clone size, J gene, CDR3 protein, CDR3 DNA. The D gene is left open where the match is weak. The listing skips clone size in some rows; elsewhere it reads once, few, many or a size class.

V: TRBV4-2
D: TRBD2
size: -
J: TRBJ2-3
CDR3: CASSQGTSGSRGDTQYF
DNA: TGTGCCAGCAGCCAAGGGACTAGCGGGAGCAGGGGAGATACGCAGTATTTT

V: TRBV6-5
D: TRBD1
size: few
J: TRBJ2-1
CDR3: CASSSARGQGYNEQFF
DNA: TGTGCCAGCAGTTCAGCCAGGGGACAGGGCTACAATGAGCAGTTCTTC

V: TRBV20-1
D: -
size: few
J: TRBJ2-7
CDR3: CSTLRTETYEQYF
DNA: TGCAGTACCTTGAGGACAGAGACCTACGAGCAGTACTTC

V: TRBV20-1
D: TRBD2
size: -
J: TRBJ2-5
CDR3: CSANLLAGQETQYF
DNA: TGCAGTGCTAATTTACTAGCGGGACAGGAGACCCAGTACTTC

V: TRBV28
D: -
size: few
J: TRBJ1-6
CDR3: CASSSSGESYNSPLHF
DNA: TGTGCCAGCAGTTCCTCGGGGGAATCCTATAATTCACCCCTCCACTTT

V: TRBV6-2/TRBV6-3
D: -
size: -
J: TRBJ2-7
CDR3: CASSYGKPYEQYF
DNA: TGTGCCAGCAGTTACGGAAAACCCTACGAGCAGTACTTC

V: TRBV29-1
D: TRBD2
size: -
J: TRBJ2-5
CDR3: CSVETSAQETQYF
DNA: TGCAGCGTTGAAACTAGCGCCCAAGAGACCCAGTACTTC

V: TRBV7-6
D: -
size: -
J: TRBJ2-5
CDR3: CASSSQTPGPNDQETQYF
DNA: TGTGCCAGCAGCTCCCAGACTCCAGGGCCGAATGACCAAGAGACCCAGTACTTC

V: TRBV27
D: -
size: -
J: TRBJ2-3
CDR3: CASSLRGPSTDTQYF
DNA: TGTGCCAGCAGTTTGCGGGGCCCTAGCACAGATACGCAGTATTTT

V: TRBV5-1
D: -
size: -
J: TRBJ2-3
CDR3: CASSYAGPGTDTQYF
DNA: TGCGCCAGCAGCTACGCCGGACCGGGGACAGATACGCAGTATTTT

V: TRBV30
D: -
size: -
J: TRBJ2-3
CDR3: CAWSSSTDTQYF
DNA: TGTGCCTGGAGTAGCAGCACAGATACGCAGTATTTT

V: TRBV20-1
D: -
size: -
J: TRBJ2-4
CDR3: CSASWGKNIQYF
DNA: TGCAGTGCTAGCTGGGGAAAAAACATTCAGTACTTC

V: TRBV30
D: -
size: -
J: TRBJ1-1
CDR3: CAWMDRNTEAFF
DNA: TGTGCCTGGATGGACAGGAACACTGAAGCTTTCTTT

V: TRBV27
D: -
size: -
J: TRBJ2-3
CDR3: CASSLSNPGRTDTQYF
DNA: TGTGCCAGCAGTTTAAGTAACCCGGGGCGTACAGATACGCAGTATTTT

V: TRBV6-1
D: TRBD2
size: -
J: TRBJ2-3
CDR3: CASNIAGDTDTQYF
DNA: TGTGCCAGCAATATAGCGGGAGACACAGATACGCAGTATTTT

V: TRBV7-2
D: -
size: -
J: TRBJ2-7
CDR3: CASNSGPAYEQYF
DNA: TGTGCCAGCAACTCCGGGCCAGCCTACGAGCAGTACTTC

V: TRBV12-3/TRBV12-4
D: -
size: -
J: TRBJ1-3
CDR3: CASSFDTVSGNTIYF
DNA: TGTGCCAGCAGTTTCGACACAGTATCTGGAAACACCATATATTTT

V: TRBV6-5
D: -
size: -
J: TRBJ1-1
CDR3: CASSPTGGGNTEAFF
DNA: TGTGCCAGCAGTCCGACGGGGGGCGGAAACACTGAAGCTTTCTTT

V: TRBV5-1
D: TRBD1
size: -
J: TRBJ2-4
CDR3: CASSPGTGEAKNIQYF
DNA: TGCGCCAGCAGCCCCGGGACAGGGGAAGCCAAAAACATTCAGTACTTC

V: TRBV7-9
D: -
size: -
J: TRBJ2-1
CDR3: CASSLNTNEQFF
DNA: TGTGCCAGCAGCTTAAATACAAATGAGCAGTTCTTC

V: TRBV6-2/TRBV6-3
D: -
size: few
J: TRBJ1-5
CDR3: CASRSLGGNQPQHF
DNA: TGTGCCAGCAGAAGTTTGGGGGGCAATCAGCCCCAGCATTTT

V: TRBV5-1
D: -
size: -
J: TRBJ2-1
CDR3: CASSLNTGRNNNEQFF
DNA: TGCGCCAGCAGCTTGAATACGGGCCGAAATAACAATGAGCAGTTCTTC

V: TRBV28
D: -
size: few
J: TRBJ2-7
CDR3: CASSLTDSRTYEQYF
DNA: TGTGCCAGCAGTTTGACGGACAGTCGTACCTACGAGCAGTACTTC

V: TRBV18
D: TRBD1
size: -
J: TRBJ1-1
CDR3: CASSPQQGATEAFF
DNA: TGTGCCAGCTCACCACAACAGGGGGCCACTGAAGCTTTCTTT

V: TRBV5-1
D: -
size: -
J: TRBJ2-1
CDR3: CASSLGTRGSDNEQFF
DNA: TGCGCCAGCAGCTTGGGGACGAGAGGTTCGGACAATGAGCAGTTCTTC

V: TRBV12-3/TRBV12-4
D: TRBD1
size: -
J: TRBJ1-2
CDR3: CASSPDRGLGYTF
DNA: TGTGCCAGCAGTCCGGACAGGGGCTTAGGCTACACCTTC

V: TRBV6-1
D: TRBD1
size: once
J: TRBJ2-1
CDR3: CASRLRDRGLLEQFF
DNA: TGTGCCAGCAGGCTCCGGGACAGGGGGCTGTTGGAGCAGTTCTTC

V: TRBV7-2
D: -
size: -
J: TRBJ1-4
CDR3: CASSLRHNEKLFF
DNA: TGTGCCAGCAGCTTACGGCATAATGAAAAACTGTTTTTT

V: TRBV12-3/TRBV12-4
D: -
size: -
J: TRBJ2-1
CDR3: CASTGRTSYNEQFF
DNA: TGTGCCAGCACTGGGAGGACCTCCTACAATGAGCAGTTCTTC

V: TRBV23-1
D: -
size: few
J: TRBJ2-2
CDR3: CASSGTGELFF
DNA: TGCGCCAGCAGCGGCACCGGGGAGCTGTTTTTT

V: TRBV4-2
D: -
size: few
J: TRBJ1-1
CDR3: CASSQEATLNTEAFF
DNA: TGTGCCAGCAGCCAAGAGGCCACGTTGAACACTGAAGCTTTCTTT

V: TRBV15
D: TRBD2
size: -
J: TRBJ2-3
CDR3: CATSREAGGQYF
DNA: TGTGCCACCAGCAGAGAGGCGGGGGGGCAGTATTTT

V: TRBV12-3/TRBV12-4
D: -
size: -
J: TRBJ2-5
CDR3: CASSSPGLADGTQYF
DNA: TGTGCCAGCAGTAGCCCCGGGTTAGCGGATGGGACCCAGTACTTC

V: TRBV7-9
D: TRBD2
size: few
J: TRBJ2-3
CDR3: CASSLAGTSGSADTQYF
DNA: TGTGCCAGCAGCTTAGCTGGGACTAGCGGGAGTGCAGATACGCAGTATTTT

V: TRBV27
D: TRBD2
size: -
J: TRBJ2-3
CDR3: CASSFSYLGLAATDTQYF
DNA: TGTGCCAGCAGTTTCTCATATCTGGGACTAGCGGCGACAGATACGCAGTATTTT

V: TRBV11-2
D: -
size: -
J: TRBJ2-3
CDR3: CASSPQSRLYF
DNA: TGTGCCAGCAGCCCACAATCCCGGTTGTATTTT

V: TRBV27
D: -
size: -
J: TRBJ2-5
CDR3: CASSFTAGLMYF
DNA: TGTGCCAGCAGTTTTACAGCCGGGCTTATGTACTTC

V: TRBV27
D: TRBD1
size: few
J: TRBJ1-5
CDR3: CASSWTGSGNQPQHF
DNA: TGTGCCAGCAGTTGGACAGGGAGTGGCAATCAGCCCCAGCATTTT

V: TRBV12-3/TRBV12-4
D: -
size: -
J: TRBJ1-6
CDR3: CASSLFRQDNSPLHF
DNA: TGTGCCAGCAGTTTGTTCCGACAGGATAATTCACCCCTCCACTTT

V: TRBV20-1
D: -
size: -
J: TRBJ1-5
CDR3: CSAGDINQPQHF
DNA: TGCAGTGCCGGGGATATCAATCAGCCCCAGCATTTT

V: TRBV6-5
D: TRBD2
size: few
J: TRBJ2-3
CDR3: CASSPTSGTQYF
DNA: TGTGCCAGCAGCCCTACTAGCGGGACGCAGTATTTT

V: TRBV5-1
D: TRBD1
size: -
J: TRBJ2-1
CDR3: CASSATGGDSPYNEQFF
DNA: TGCGCCAGCAGCGCAACAGGGGGCGATTCACCTTACAATGAGCAGTTCTTC

V: TRBV20-1
D: -
size: few
J: TRBJ2-3
CDR3: CSARVIDTQYF
DNA: TGCAGTGCTAGAGTAATAGATACGCAGTATTTT

V: TRBV19
D: -
size: few
J: TRBJ2-5
CDR3: CASSTSFWLVAETQYF
DNA: TGTGCCAGTAGTACATCCTTTTGGCTAGTCGCCGAGACCCAGTACTTC

V: TRBV20-1
D: -
size: -
J: TRBJ2-5
CDR3: CSARDLVTGQETQYF
DNA: TGCAGTGCTAGAGATTTGGTGACGGGCCAAGAGACCCAGTACTTC

V: TRBV6-1
D: TRBD1
size: few
J: TRBJ2-3
CDR3: CASISRRGRTDTQYF
DNA: TGTGCCAGCATTTCTCGAAGGGGGCGCACAGATACGCAGTATTTT

V: TRBV28
D: -
size: few
J: TRBJ1-2
CDR3: CASLSGQGYGYTF
DNA: TGTGCCAGCCTCTCCGGGCAGGGTTATGGCTACACCTTC

V: TRBV7-9
D: TRBD1
size: -
J: TRBJ2-6
CDR3: CASSPGQGLSGANVLTF
DNA: TGTGCCAGCAGCCCCGGACAGGGCCTCTCTGGGGCCAACGTCCTGACTTTC

V: TRBV12-3/TRBV12-4
D: TRBD2
size: once
J: TRBJ2-7
CDR3: CASRGGGTSTSEQYF
DNA: TGTGCCAGCAGGGGGGGAGGGACGTCCACCTCGGAGCAGTACTTC